A selection of T cell receptor beta chains follows, all from one sample in a study of blood T cell repertoires in COVID-19. Sequencing used immunoSEQ multiplex PCR; TCRdb keeps in-frame clones, though not all of them. Of about 170,000 clones in the sample, roughly 87% were seen once. Sequenced sample: peripheral blood. All receptors derive from a woman aged 70 to 79 with acute or convalescent COVID-19. The CDR3 runs from the conserved cysteine through the conserved F or W. Fields, in order: V gene, D gene, clone size, J gene, CDR3 DNA, CDR3 protein. A D gene is named only where the DNA matches it firmly. Not every row has a clone size; where given, it reads once, few, many or a size class.

TRBV6-5	TRBD1	-	TRBJ2-1	TGTGCCAGCAGTCTCCGGGACAGGGACACCAATGAGCAGTTCTTC	CASSLRDRDTNEQFF
TRBV5-6	-	-	TRBJ2-3	TGTGCCAGCAGCTTGGTGGAGACCACAGATACGCAGTATTTT	CASSLVETTDTQYF
TRBV5-1	-	-	TRBJ2-7	TGCGCCAGCAGCCGGAGCGGCTCCTACGAGCAGTACTTC	CASSRSGSYEQYF
TRBV15	TRBD1	few	TRBJ1-2	TGTGCCACCCAGGACAGGGGAAACTATGGCTACACCTTC	CATQDRGNYGYTF
TRBV6-2/TRBV6-3	-	-	TRBJ1-1	TGTGCCAGCAGTTACTCCCAAGCGGGGGTTGGGCGTGAAGCTTTCTTT	CASSYSQAGVGREAFF
TRBV7-8	TRBD2	-	TRBJ2-3	TGTGCCAGCAGCTTACCTATAGCGGGGAGCACAGATACGCAGTATTTT	CASSLPIAGSTDTQYF
TRBV7-9	TRBD1	-	TRBJ2-7	TGTGCCAGCAGCTACCGGGACAGGGCGTACGAGCAGTACTTC	CASSYRDRAYEQYF
TRBV6-2/TRBV6-3	TRBD1	-	TRBJ1-6	TGTGCCAGCAGTGCGTCACAGGGGGCGACACGGATACCCCTCCACTTT	CASSASQGATRIPLHF
TRBV5-6	TRBD1	-	TRBJ2-2	TGTGCCAGCAGCTCACCCTACAGGGGCACCGGGGAGCTGTTTTTT	CASSSPYRGTGELFF
TRBV5-1	TRBD1	-	TRBJ2-5	TGCGCCAGCAGCGTACCGGGACAGGGGGAGACCCAGTACTTC	CASSVPGQGETQYF
TRBV5-1	-	-	TRBJ2-3	TGCGCCAGCCTGGCGGCCAACCCCACAGATACGCAGTATTTT	CASLAANPTDTQYF
TRBV7-2	TRBD2	-	TRBJ2-7	TGTGCCAGCAGCTTAACTAGCGGGGGGCCTGGCGAGCAGTACTTC	CASSLTSGGPGEQYF
TRBV5-1	-	-	TRBJ2-1	TGCGCCAGCAGCCGGGGTATGGGGAATGAGCAGTTCTTC	CASSRGMGNEQFF
TRBV6-4	-	-	TRBJ2-1	TGTGCCAGCAGTAAACTAGCCGGCTCCTACAATGAGCAGTTCTTC	CASSKLAGSYNEQFF
TRBV24-1	TRBD2	few	TRBJ2-3	TGTGCCACCAGTGATTGGGCTAGCGGGGCTAGCACAGATACGCAGTATTTT	CATSDWASGASTDTQYF
TRBV6-5	-	-	TRBJ1-5	TGTGCCAGTACTTCCAACGCAGGCCTCGGGCCCCAGCATTTT	CASTSNAGLGPQHF
TRBV15	-	-	TRBJ1-2	TGTGCCACCAGCAGAGTGGAAGGGGGTGGCTACACCTTC	CATSRVEGGGYTF